This TCR beta chain is drawn from a study of immune characterization of retroperitoneal liposarcoma (dated by TCRdb to between 2018 and 2021). The library came from PCR. Sequencing was performed on a NextSeq 500. In-frame beta chains were kept once TCRdb had trimmed the public reads at Q25 with fastp and called clones with MiXCR. Rows matching on CDR3 protein sequence are summarized as one entry with the most common DNA and genes. For this sample there are 3,000 to 4,000 distinct CDR3 sequences; around 30% appear just once. Roughly a sixth of the sample is in the top ten clones. This clonotype occurred a few times. The antigen it binds to is not known. Within one base of it there is no much larger clone, and no base qualities were kept. The CDR3 runs 12 residues from the cysteine to the phenylalanine. Of all the DNA, just the CDR3 is kept, 36 bases in frame from base 1. The germline ends are 20 bases apart after V is trimmed by 8 bases and J by 15 bases. Looking up the germline V gene yields CDR1 MNHNS and CDR2 SASEGT.

The sequence was obtained from a female donor with retroperitoneal liposarcoma. The rearranged segments are TRBV6-1 and TRBJ2-1; the D gene is perhaps TRBD2, from 5 matching bases. The sample was tumor tissue. The CDR3 sequence is CASGPAGELPFF. The nucleotides read TGTGCCAGCGGCCCGGCTGGGGAGCTACCGTTCTTC.